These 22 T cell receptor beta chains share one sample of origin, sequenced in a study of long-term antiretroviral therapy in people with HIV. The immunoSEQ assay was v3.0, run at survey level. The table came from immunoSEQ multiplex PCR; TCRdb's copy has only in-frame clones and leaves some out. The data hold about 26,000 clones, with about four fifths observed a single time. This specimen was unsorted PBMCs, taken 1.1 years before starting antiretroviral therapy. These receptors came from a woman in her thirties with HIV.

DNA for the CDR3: TGTGCCAGCAGCACAAGAGGAGGTACGGGAGGACACAATGAGCAGTTCTTC. Amino acids: CASSTRGGTGGHNEQFF. The rearrangement links TRBV5-4 to TRBJ2-1; 7 bases match TRBD2. The CDR3 is 17 amino acids. Unmatched junction bases numbered 15, after V lost 4 bases and J lost 5 bases. Germline V gives CDR1 SGHNT, CDR2 YYREEE (reference sequence).

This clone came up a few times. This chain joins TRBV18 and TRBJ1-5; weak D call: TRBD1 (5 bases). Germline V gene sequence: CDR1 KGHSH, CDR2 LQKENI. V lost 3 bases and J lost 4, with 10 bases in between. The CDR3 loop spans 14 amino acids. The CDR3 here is CASSPPDMNQPQHF. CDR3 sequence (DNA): TGTGCCAGCTCACCGCCGGACATGAATCAGCCCCAGCATTTT. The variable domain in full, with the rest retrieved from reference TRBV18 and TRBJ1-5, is NAGVMQNPRHLVRRRGQEARLRCSPMKGHSHVYWYRQLPEEGLKFMVYLQKENIIDESGMPKERFSAEFPKEGPSILRIQQVVRGDSAAYFCASSPPDMNQPQHFGDGTRLSIL.

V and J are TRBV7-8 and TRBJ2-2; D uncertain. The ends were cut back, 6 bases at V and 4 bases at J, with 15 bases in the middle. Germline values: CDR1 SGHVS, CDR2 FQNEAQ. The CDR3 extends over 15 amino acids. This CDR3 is CASSSRSGVTGELFF. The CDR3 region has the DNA TGTGCCAGCAGTTCTCGCTCAGGTGTCACCGGGGAGCTGTTTTTT.

The DNA for the CDR3 is TGTGCCAGCAGCCGAATTGGGACCACGCACAATGAGCAGTTCTTC. Amino acids: CASSRIGTTHNEQFF. The V gene is TRBV27, the J gene TRBJ2-1, with D possibly being TRBD1 or TRBD2 (5 bases each). The germline gives CDR1 MNHEY, CDR2 SMNVEV (reference sequence). Trimming left V 6 bases short and J 5 bases short, with 17 bases between. The CDR3 spans 15 residues.

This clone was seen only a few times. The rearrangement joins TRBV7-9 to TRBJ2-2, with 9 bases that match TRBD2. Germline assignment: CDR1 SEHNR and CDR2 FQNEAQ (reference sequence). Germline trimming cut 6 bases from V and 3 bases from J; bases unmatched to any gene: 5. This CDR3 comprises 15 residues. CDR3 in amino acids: CASRTGGGDTGELFF. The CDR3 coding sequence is TGTGCCAGCAGAACAGGCGGGGGGGACACCGGGGAGCTGTTTTTT.

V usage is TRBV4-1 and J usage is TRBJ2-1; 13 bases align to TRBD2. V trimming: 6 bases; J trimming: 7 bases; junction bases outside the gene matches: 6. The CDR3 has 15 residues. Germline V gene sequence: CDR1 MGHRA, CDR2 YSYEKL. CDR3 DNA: TGCGCCAGCAGTACCGGGACTAGCGGGGTGAATGAGCAGTTCTTC. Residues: CASSTGTSGVNEQFF.

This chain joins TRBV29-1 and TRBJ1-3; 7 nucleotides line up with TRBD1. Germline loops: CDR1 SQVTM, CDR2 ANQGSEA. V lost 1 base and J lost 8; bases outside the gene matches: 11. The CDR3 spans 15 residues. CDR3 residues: CSVEGPTGNADTIYF. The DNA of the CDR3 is TGCAGCGTTGAAGGGCCGACAGGGAATGCAGACACCATATATTTT.

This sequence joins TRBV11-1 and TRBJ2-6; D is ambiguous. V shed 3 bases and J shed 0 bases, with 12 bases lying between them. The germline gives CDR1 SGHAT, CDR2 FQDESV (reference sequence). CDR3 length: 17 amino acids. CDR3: CASSLEQFTSGANVLTF. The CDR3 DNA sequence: TGTGCCAGCAGCTTGGAGCAATTTACCTCTGGGGCCAACGTCCTGACTTTC.

The CDR3 coding sequence is TGTGCCAGTAGTACCCTAGAGACAGGGTACACTGAAGCTTTCTTT. Encoded protein: CASSTLETGYTEAFF. This rearrangement joins TRBV19 to TRBJ1-1, with TRBD1 matching 7 bases. Germline trimming cut 4 bases from V and 3 bases from J; bases unmatched to any gene: 8. There are 15 residues in the CDR3. The germline V gene has CDR1 LNHDA and CDR2 SQIVND (reference sequence).

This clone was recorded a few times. CDR3 in DNA: TGTGCCAGCGGCCAGAGGGGGCGGGAGGGCTACACCTTC. Protein: CASGQRGREGYTF. V usage is TRBV27 and J usage is TRBJ1-2; 7 positions match TRBD1. The CDR3 has 13 amino acids. V lost 8 bases to trimming and J lost 8 bases; unmatched junction nucleotides: 11. Germline V gene sequence: CDR1 MNHEY, CDR2 SMNVEV (reference sequence).

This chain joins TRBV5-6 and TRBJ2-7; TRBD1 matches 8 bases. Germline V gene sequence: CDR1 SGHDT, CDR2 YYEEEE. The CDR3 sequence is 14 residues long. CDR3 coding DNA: TGTGCACAATCAGGGACAGGAAGCTCCTACGAGCAGTACGTC. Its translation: CAQSGTGSSYEQYV.

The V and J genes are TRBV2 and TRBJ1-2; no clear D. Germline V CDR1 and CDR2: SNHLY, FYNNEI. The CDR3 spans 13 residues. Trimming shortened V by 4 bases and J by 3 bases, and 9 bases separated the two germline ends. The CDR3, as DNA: TGTGCCAGCAGTGTTGGGAGGGACTATGGCTACACCTTC. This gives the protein CASSVGRDYGYTF.

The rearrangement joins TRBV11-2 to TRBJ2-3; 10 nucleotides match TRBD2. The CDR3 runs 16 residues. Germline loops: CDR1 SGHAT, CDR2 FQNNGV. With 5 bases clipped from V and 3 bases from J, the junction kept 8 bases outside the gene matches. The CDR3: CASSLIAGGGTDTQYF. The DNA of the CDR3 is TGTGCCAGCAGCCTCATAGCGGGGGGCGGGACAGATACGCAGTATTTT.

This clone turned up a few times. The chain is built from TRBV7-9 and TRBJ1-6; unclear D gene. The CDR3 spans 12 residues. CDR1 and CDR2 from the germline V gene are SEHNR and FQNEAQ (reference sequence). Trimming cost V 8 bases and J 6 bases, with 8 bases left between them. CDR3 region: CASSTPNSPLHF. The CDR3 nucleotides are TGTGCCAGCTCGACCCCTAATTCACCCCTCCACTTT.

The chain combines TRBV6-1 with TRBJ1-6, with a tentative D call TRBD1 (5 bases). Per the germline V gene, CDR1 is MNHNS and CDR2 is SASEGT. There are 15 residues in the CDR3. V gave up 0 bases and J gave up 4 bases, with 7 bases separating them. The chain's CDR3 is CASSEAWGYNSPLHF. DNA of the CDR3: TGTGCCAGCAGTGAAGCATGGGGGTATAATTCACCCCTCCACTTT.

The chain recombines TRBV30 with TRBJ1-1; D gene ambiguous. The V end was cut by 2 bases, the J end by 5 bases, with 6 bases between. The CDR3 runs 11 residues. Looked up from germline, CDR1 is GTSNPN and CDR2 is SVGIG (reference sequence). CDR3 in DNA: TGTGCCTGGAGTTTGAGAACTGAAGCTTTCTTT. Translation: CAWSLRTEAFF.

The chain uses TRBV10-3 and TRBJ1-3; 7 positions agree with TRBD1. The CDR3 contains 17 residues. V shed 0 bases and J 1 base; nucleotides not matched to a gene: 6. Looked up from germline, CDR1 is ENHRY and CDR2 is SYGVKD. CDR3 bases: TGTGCCATCAGTGAGTCGCGGGGGACAGAATCTGGAAACACCATATATTTT. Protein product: CAISESRGTESGNTIYF.

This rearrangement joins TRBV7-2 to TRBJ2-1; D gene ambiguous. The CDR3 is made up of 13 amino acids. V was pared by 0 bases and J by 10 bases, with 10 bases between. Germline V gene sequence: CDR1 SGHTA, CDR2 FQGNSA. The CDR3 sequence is CASSLAHRREQFF. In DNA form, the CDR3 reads TGTGCCAGCAGCTTAGCGCATAGGCGCGAGCAGTTCTTC.

The CDR3 loop reads CASSEQGANTEAFF. DNA for the CDR3: TGTGCCAGTAGTGAACAGGGGGCGAACACTGAAGCTTTCTTT. The V call is TRBV19, the J call TRBJ1-1, with 9 nucleotides matching TRBD1. This CDR3 is built from 14 residues. Germline CDR1 and CDR2: LNHDA and SQIVND (reference sequence). With 5 bases clipped from V and 1 base from J, the junction kept 2 bases outside the gene matches.

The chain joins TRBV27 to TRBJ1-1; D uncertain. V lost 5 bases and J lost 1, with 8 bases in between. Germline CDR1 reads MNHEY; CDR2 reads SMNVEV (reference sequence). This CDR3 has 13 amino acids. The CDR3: CASSRRSNTEAFF. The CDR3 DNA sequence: TGTGCCAGCAGTCGGCGTTCGAACACTGAAGCTTTCTTT.

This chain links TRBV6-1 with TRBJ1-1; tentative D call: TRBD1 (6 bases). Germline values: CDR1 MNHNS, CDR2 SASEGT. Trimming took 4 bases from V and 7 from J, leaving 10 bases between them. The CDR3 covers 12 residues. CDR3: CASSVGQFEAFF. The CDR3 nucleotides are TGTGCCAGCAGTGTAGGACAGTTTGAAGCTTTCTTT.

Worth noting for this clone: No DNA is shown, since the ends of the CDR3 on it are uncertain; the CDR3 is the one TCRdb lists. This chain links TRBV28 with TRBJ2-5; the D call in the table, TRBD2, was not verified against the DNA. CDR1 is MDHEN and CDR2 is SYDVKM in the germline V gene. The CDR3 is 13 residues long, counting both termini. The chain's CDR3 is CASSTSPQETQYF.